This T cell receptor (beta chain) was sequenced for a study of cytomegalovirus exposure and HLA in healthy donors (dated 2017 in TCRdb). For context, the study as a whole: In an earlier analysis of approximately 500 of the donors, 250 to 350 Gb of sequence data and 117 million unique TCR beta sequences from roughly 180 million T cells were reported. An early release covering 500 to 750 HLA-typed donors comprised approximately 290 gigabases of sequencing data and around 80 million unique TCR sequences. The genetic ancestry cluster associated with self-reported Caucasian donors included roughly 84% of the 398 genotyped donors. The aim of the study was to test whether cataloging public T cell receptors could identify signatures of past pathogen exposure. The T cell repertoires of 666 subjects were profiled by immunosequencing and related to cytomegalovirus serostatus. Besides the first cohort of some 670 subjects, a separate validation cohort made up of about 120 different subjects was used. High-throughput TCR immunosequencing, statistical association of individual TCRs with disease status, and machine learning were combined to predict cytomegalovirus infection status. To study patterns of TCR occurrence, a later analysis re-analyzed previously published TCR beta repertoires from around 660 donors and added high-resolution HLA genotyping. Rather than drawing on any new phenotypic data, the later analysis identified candidate immune exposures from TCR beta sequences and the way those sequences occurred across donors. An earlier analysis of 587 of the donors applied high-throughput TCR beta sequencing to assess whether each TCR beta V gene segment acted as functional or pseudogenic. Donor age, sex, ethnicity and CMV serostatus were compiled together with the repertoire data. In a later genetic analysis, genome-wide SNP genotypes for about three fifths of the roughly 670 donors were used, and that subset was treated as a discovery cohort. Every discovery cohort repertoire had been produced on one sequencing platform. Both class I and class II loci were covered by HLA typing, at four-digit resolution. Typing coverage varied by locus: roughly 620-640 donors for A, B, C, DRB1 and DQB1; roughly 560 for DQA1; more than 600 for DPA1; around 490 for DPB1. Roughly 5 DR-DQ haplotypes were handled as single units for association and clustering, since linkage in the cohort was strong. Among around 400 genotyped donors of the cohort, an average of roughly 240,000 unique TCR beta nucleotide sequences were sequenced per donor, around 18% of them non-productive.

To prepare the library, the immunoSEQ multiplex PCR assay was applied. For the multiplex PCR, a mixture combining 60 forward primers for TCR Vbeta segments and 13 reverse primers for TCR Jbeta segments was used. A multiplex PCR assay on genomic DNA amplified the CDR3 region of rearranged TCR beta genes. Amplified TCR beta libraries were sequenced as 87-base-pair reads on the Illumina HiSeq System. On the authors' methods: A later analysis tallied around 80 million unique TCR beta chains across the 666 repertoires, and roughly 11 million of those chains were shared by two or more donors. Raw reads were error-corrected and collapsed into unique sequences with a nearest-neighbor algorithm that merged closely related sequences to remove PCR and sequencing errors. CDR3 sequences were aligned to IMGT reference sequences to assign V, D and J gene segments. For a sequence to be retained, a match of at least six nucleotides was required to both a V gene segment and a J gene segment. A rearrangement was called productive if the CDR3 had no stop codons and remained in frame with V and J, and every other rearrangement was called non-productive. Following IMGT convention, CDR3 was defined as the stretch from the second conserved V-encoded cysteine up to the conserved J-encoded phenylalanine. In an earlier analysis of some 550 of the donors, sequences lacking an unambiguous match to a single V gene segment were excluded. In an earlier analysis of 587 of the donors, a V segment was called functional when productive rearrangements were above 56.7%, and segregating when the standard deviation between donors exceeded 5%. To diagnose cytomegalovirus status from the catalog of TCR beta chain sequences, a statistical classification framework was built. V and J gene assignment, in a later analysis, came from comparing TCR nucleotide sequences with IMGT/GENE-DB human TR gene sequences. In a later analysis, CDR3 sequences and most-parsimonious VDJ recombination scenarios were assigned using the TCRdist pipeline. In a later analysis, each TCR beta chain was defined by its CDR3 amino acid sequence together with its V-gene family, and reads without a unique V-gene family were excluded. To address suspected cross-contamination and a sequencing artifact, a later analysis removed roughly 640 highly shared, low-generation-probability nucleotide sequences. A later analysis calculated a clonal expansion index for each public chain from normalized within-repertoire ranks of inferred template counts. In a later analysis, generation probabilities were computed with a VDJ recombination model fitted to out-of-frame rearrangements, and the resulting probabilities were checked against IGoR. Hypergeometric tests were used in a later analysis to score TCR-TCR, TCR-HLA and TCR-CMV co-occurrence, with a repertoire-size bias correction applied to the TCR pairs. A later analysis estimated false discovery rates by permuting HLA or CMV assignments 20 times. A later analysis grouped co-occurring TCRs with DBSCAN, adding TCRdist sequence similarity when clustering within HLA-allele-positive subsets. Repertoires with fewer than 30,000 or more than 120,000 public chains, plus five repertoires with anomalous nucleotide sharing, were excluded from co-occurrence clustering. TCRdb carries this immuneACCESS record with in-frame sequences only. Its versions omit some clonotypes, under half of them owing to an unresolved V gene in the studies checked, with the rest unexplained. For V, J and clone size, that table is used; D and trimming come from the DNA. This sample gives about 100,000 clones in total; over 9.5% of them show up just once. The top ten clonotypes cover around 5.9% of the sample.

The cohort comprised more than 550 healthy bone marrow donors. At the time of sampling, every cohort member was nominally healthy, though immune exposures that went unrecorded were likely present. The donor was CMV seropositive and belonged to the group of a few hundred seropositive cohort members. A peripheral blood sample was provided by each donor, and peripheral blood mononuclear cells were used for TCR beta sequencing. Genomic DNA was extracted from the blood cell samples with the Qiagen DNeasy Blood Extraction Kit. The germline V end is reduced by 4 bases and the J end by 1 base; junction bases left unmatched: 9. CDR3 length: 17 amino acids, cysteine to phenylalanine. Only the CDR3 portion is preserved as DNA: 51 bases, with reading frame beginning at the first base. Via the germline V gene, CDR1 is SGHRS and CDR2 YFSETQ. This clone has more than one count but fewer than ten. Its binding antigen is unknown. The sample holds no much larger clone one base away, and base qualities are not on file.

What the research found in general, with its limitations: In a later analysis, some 18,000 TCR beta sequences were associated with specific HLA alleles at a false discovery rate of 0.05. The authors suggested that the approach could potentially be generalized to other disease states and immunological phenotypes. According to a later genetic analysis, donors in an Asian-associated ancestry cluster had fewer N-insertions in productive TCRs than the roughly 660-donor mean. The study listed approximately 150 TCR beta chains as associated with cytomegalovirus. A later analysis found that TCR association rates varied across HLA loci, with DRB1 alleles showing the most associated TCRs and HLA-C alleles the fewest. The classifier was reported to diagnose cytomegalovirus status with high specificity and sensitivity in both the original and validation cohorts. In vitro tests confirmed that a few of the cytomegalovirus-associated TCR beta chains recognize cytomegalovirus antigens. Because counts were too low, seventeen rarely observed V segments, including chromosome 9 orphons, were left out of the earlier analysis of some 640 of the donors. Because HLA typing was unavailable for some donors at each locus, only the typed subset was used in association tests. Assigning TCR associations to individual alleles was difficult when HLA alleles, especially DR and DQ, strongly co-occurred. Immune exposure information for the cohort was limited to CMV serostatus. A further reported finding was that TCR beta sequences accurately predicted the HLA-A and HLA-B alleles for most subjects in the first cohort. A later analysis found that HLA-associated TCR beta chains were more clonally expanded and had lower generation probabilities than equally common non-associated chains. In this cohort, only TCR beta chains were sequenced, and detectable features were limited by the absence of alpha or paired-chain data. Because the 87-base-pair reads could not distinguish some IMGT-functional V segments, including TRBV6-2 and TRBV6-3, those segments were excluded. Sequencing depth was assumed to be roughly uniform across donors in the presence/absence analyses, though that assumption may not hold. An earlier analysis of around 500 of the donors showed that most TCR beta V segments appeared in productive rearrangements either about 87% or about 30% of the time, which broadly matched IMGT annotations. In a later genetic analysis, a missense DCLRE1C variant was associated with V-gene and J-gene trimming of TCR beta chains, and the association was replicated in an independent cohort. A group of highly shared sequence variants was considered likely to be a technical artifact of the sequencing pipeline. Linkage disequilibrium might explain the correlated functional status among segregating V segments, but an unknown experimental factor could not be excluded. Across donors, most TCR sequences were observed very rarely, whereas some public TCRs were present in many individuals. In a later analysis, several top co-occurrence clusters were reported to appear linked to parvovirus B19, influenza, CMV and Epstein-Barr virus. Most CMV-associated TCR beta chains appeared to be HLA-restricted in a later analysis, and the HLA associations seemed to be driven largely by CMV exposure.

This receptor was taken from a man aged 40-55 years in good health and CMV-seropositive. Recombination linked TRBV5-1 to TRBJ2-7; the junction holds 12 bases that match TRBD2. Input material: PBMCs. The CDR3: CASSTRTSGTRSYEQYF. The DNA reads as follows: TGCGCCAGCAGCACGAGGACTAGCGGGACTAGATCCTACGAGCAGTACTTC. Reference TRBV5-1 and TRBJ2-7 proteins supply the regions before and after the CDR3; the full variable domain is: KAGVTQTPRYLIKTRGQQVTLSCSPISGHRSVSWYQQTPGQGLQFLFEYFSETQRNKGNFPGRFSGRQFSNSRSEMNVSTLELGDSALYLCASSTRTSGTRSYEQYFGPGTRLTVT.